These 11 T cell receptor beta chains share one sample of origin, sequenced in a study of molecular identifiers for immune sequencing clone quantification. Each CDR3 protein is one row after TCRdb ran MiXCR on the PCR reads. This sample has about 320,000 distinct CDR3 sequences, with around a fifth found just once. Source material: naive CD8+ T cells from blood, with Jurkat cell RNA spiked in. Sample subset: FACS-sorted CD8+CD4-CCR7+CD45RA+ naive T cells. All receptors come from a human donor in good health. Some libraries in this study had Jurkat cell RNA spiked in.

The chain has TRBV15 and TRBJ1-1; 8 bases map to TRBD1. Germline assignment: CDR1 LNHNV and CDR2 YYDKDF (reference sequence). The V and J ends lost 4 bases and 3 bases, in that order; junction bases with no gene match: 4. CDR3 length equals 14 residues. CDR3 in DNA: TGTGCCACCAGCAAATCGACAGGGGACACTGAAGCTTTCTTT. Protein sequence: CATSKSTGDTEAFF.

This clonotype was picked up a small number of times. The CDR3 DNA follows: TGTGCCTTCCAAAGAGGCGGGAGGCCTGACCAAGAGACCCAGTACTTC. As protein: CAFQRGGRPDQETQYF. The genes are TRBV7-3 and TRBJ2-5; 8 positions agree with TRBD2. The germline gives CDR1 SGHTA, CDR2 FQGTGA. The V and J ends lost 11 bases and 0 bases, in that order; junction bases with no gene match: 14. CDR3 length equals 16 residues.

This clonotype occurred many times. The rearrangement uses TRBV13 and TRBJ1-1; D is unresolved. The CDR3 is 15 residues long. Trimming took off 5 bases at V and 0 bases at J, with 13 bases between the two ends. From germline, CDR1 is PRHDT and CDR2 FYEKMQ (reference sequence). This CDR3 reads CASSPFGTMNTEAFF. Here the CDR3 DNA reads TGTGCCAGCAGCCCATTTGGTACCATGAACACTGAAGCTTTCTTT.

This clonotype has ten or more counts. The chain uses TRBV6-6 and TRBJ1-1; tentatively, D is TRBD1 (6 bases). Trimming pared 5 bases from V and 3 bases from J, leaving 10 bases between. The CDR3 is made up of 13 amino acids. From germline, CDR1 is MNHNY and CDR2 SVGAGI (reference sequence). The DNA of the CDR3 is TGTGCCAGCAGTACCTACAGGGACACTGAAGCTTTCTTT. Translated, it gives CASSTYRDTEAFF.

This clonotype was picked up many times. V gene TRBV9 combines with J gene TRBJ2-2; 8 bases are a match to TRBD1. CDR1 is SGDLS, CDR2 YYNGEE, per germline. CDR3 length: 15 amino acids. V trimming: 9 bases; J trimming: 0 bases; junction bases outside the gene matches: 7. The CDR3 loop reads CAIGQGRANTGELFF. The CDR3 DNA sequence: TGTGCCATCGGACAGGGACGTGCGAACACCGGGGAGCTGTTTTTT.

With respect to this clonotype: A much bigger clone sits one base away, suggesting this may be a read error. The chain carries TRBV5-1 and TRBJ1-2; D ambiguous. This CDR3 spans 14 amino acids. CDR1 SGHRS and CDR2 YFSETQ come from the germline V gene. V lost 0 bases, J lost 8 bases, and 14 bases lay in between. The CDR3 region is CASSLDYGEWGYTF. CDR3 DNA: TGCGCCAGCAGCTTGGATTACGGGGAATGGGGCTACACCTTC. Full variable domain (rest looked up from reference TRBV5-1 and TRBJ1-2): KAGVTQTPRYLIKTRGQQVTLSCSPISGHRSVSWYQQTPGQGLQFLFEYFSETQRNKGNFPGRFSGRQFSNSRSEMNVSTLELGDSALYLCASSLDYGEWGYTFGSGTRLTVV.

This chain connects TRBV6-5 to TRBJ2-3; the D is unclear. V lost 4 bases and J 2 bases, leaving 16 bases between the germline ends. Germline lookup yields CDR1 MNHEY and CDR2 SVGAGI. The CDR3 consists of 16 residues. This CDR3 is CASSSQTHPNTDTQYF. DNA of the CDR3: TGTGCCAGCAGTTCACAGACCCACCCGAACACAGATACGCAGTATTTT.

This clonotype has a count of ten or more. This chain connects TRBV6-5 to TRBJ1-5; D is unresolved. CDR3 length: 13 amino acids. Germline CDR1 is MNHEY and CDR2 is SVGAGI. V gave up 3 bases and J gave up 7 bases, with 10 bases separating them. The CDR3 loop is CASSYGNGQPQHF. CDR3 in DNA: TGTGCCAGCAGTTATGGGAATGGGCAGCCCCAGCATTTT.

J is TRBJ2-1 and V is TRBV11-2; a weak D match, TRBD2 (7 bases). Germline V lookup: CDR1 SGHAT, CDR2 FQNNGV. Trimming left V 10 bases short and J 2 bases short, with 21 bases between. The CDR3 spans 16 residues. The CDR3: CAIPRGGSGAYNEQFF. In nucleotides, the CDR3 is TGTGCCATCCCAAGGGGGGGTAGCGGAGCCTACAATGAGCAGTTCTTC. The variable domain in full, completed from reference TRBV11-2 and TRBJ2-1, reads EAGVAQSPRYKIIEKRQSVAFWCNPISGHATLYWYQQILGQGPKLLIQFQNNGVVDDSQLPKDRFSAERLKGVDSTLKIQPAKLEDSAVYLCAIPRGGSGAYNEQFFGPGTRLTVL.

Regarding this clonotype: Since a much larger clone is just one base distant, this may be a read error. V and J are TRBV13 and TRBJ2-3; possibly TRBD1 or TRBD2 for D (5 bases each). This CDR3 contains 15 residues. In germline, CDR1 is PRHDT, CDR2 FYEKMQ (reference sequence). V shed 5 bases and J shed 2 bases, with 14 bases lying between them. The CDR3 region is CASSPSGATTDTQYF. The CDR3 region has the DNA TGTGCCAGCAGCCCCTCCGGGGCTACCACAGATACGCAGTATTTT.

Regarding this clonotype: This may arise from a read error, as a much more abundant clone is one base away. This chain connects TRBV4-1 to TRBJ2-7; D may be TRBD1 or TRBD2 (5 bases each). Germline assignment: CDR1 MGHRA and CDR2 YSYEKL. The CDR3 contains 14 residues. DNA of the CDR3: TGCGCCAGCAGCGCTCGGGACGGAGACTACGAGCAGCACTTC. Its protein is CASSARDGDYEQHF.